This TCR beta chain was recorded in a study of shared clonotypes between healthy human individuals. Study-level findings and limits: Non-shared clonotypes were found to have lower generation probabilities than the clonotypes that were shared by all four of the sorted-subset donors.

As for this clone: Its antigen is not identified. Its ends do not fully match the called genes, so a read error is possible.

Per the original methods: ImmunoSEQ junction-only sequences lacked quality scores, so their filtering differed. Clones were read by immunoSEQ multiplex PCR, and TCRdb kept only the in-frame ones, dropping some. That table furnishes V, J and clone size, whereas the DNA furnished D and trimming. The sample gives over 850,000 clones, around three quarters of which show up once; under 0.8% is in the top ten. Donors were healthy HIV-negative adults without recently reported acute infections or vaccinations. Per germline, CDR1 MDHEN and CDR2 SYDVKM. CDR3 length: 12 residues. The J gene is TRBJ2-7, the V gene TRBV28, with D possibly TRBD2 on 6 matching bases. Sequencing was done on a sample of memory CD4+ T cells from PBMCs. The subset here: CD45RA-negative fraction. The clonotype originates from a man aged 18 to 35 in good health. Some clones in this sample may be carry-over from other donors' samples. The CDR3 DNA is TGTGCCAGCAGTTTTACCCTAGCGACCGAGGACTTC. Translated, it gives CASSFTLATEDF. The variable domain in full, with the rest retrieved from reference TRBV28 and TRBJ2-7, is DVKVTQSSRYLVKRTGEKVFLECVQDMDHENMFWYRQDPGLGLRLIYFSYDVKMKEKGDIPEGYSVSREKKERFSLILESASTNQTSMYLCASSFTLATEDFGPGTRLTVT.